The 26 T cell receptor beta chains below come from one sample, sequenced in a study of T cell responses to AZD1222 COVID-19 vaccine. The repertoire was sequenced with immunoSEQ multiplex PCR; TCRdb's copy has only in-frame clones and lacks some. Of about 200,000 clones in the sample, about 89% were seen once. The source was peripheral blood, collected 28 days after the second AZD1222 dose. The source is an adult who received the AZD1222 COVID-19 vaccine.

The chain recombines TRBV6-5 with TRBJ2-7; D possibly corresponds to TRBD1 (5 bases). The germline V gene has CDR1 MNHEY and CDR2 SVGAGI. This CDR3 has 12 residues. Trimming cost V 6 bases and J 2 bases, with 8 bases left between them. The CDR3 bases are TGTGCCAGCAGGGACACCACCTACGAGCAGTACTTC. Amino acid sequence: CASRDTTYEQYF.

The chain carries TRBV2 and TRBJ2-5; a possible D gene is TRBD2 (6 bases). The CDR3 is 14 residues long. Trimming shortened V by 7 bases and J by 7 bases, and 19 bases separated the two germline ends. From germline, CDR1 is SNHLY and CDR2 FYNNEI. CDR3 in amino acids: CASKRDLDGGTQYF. The CDR3 DNA sequence: TGTGCCAGCAAGAGGGACTTAGACGGAGGGACCCAGTACTTC.

V and J are TRBV6-6 and TRBJ2-7, with TRBD2 identical over 12 bases. The CDR3 is 15 residues long. V lost 5 bases and J lost 4; bases outside the gene matches: 6. CDR1 and CDR2 from the germline V gene are MNHNY and SVGAGI (reference sequence). CDR3: CASSQPTSGSYEQYF. The CDR3 nucleotides are TGTGCCAGCAGTCAGCCGACTAGCGGGAGTTACGAGCAGTACTTC.

The table lists this clone with a count of one. The chain is built from TRBV19 and TRBJ1-1; possible D gene TRBD1, 6 bases. The germline V gene has CDR1 LNHDA and CDR2 SQIVND (reference sequence). The CDR3 covers 16 residues. Trimming stripped 6 bases from V and 1 base from J, with 18 bases between. CDR3: CASSGLRTAWNTEAFF. CDR3 nucleotide sequence: TGTGCCAGTAGCGGCCTTCGGACAGCTTGGAACACTGAAGCTTTCTTT.

The gene calls are TRBV28 and TRBJ1-2; TRBD1 matches at 7 bases. Germline assignment: CDR1 MDHEN and CDR2 SYDVKM. The CDR3 has 13 amino acids. V was clipped by 2 bases and J by 8 bases; unmatched bases: 5. Here the CDR3 reads CASSLPQTGGYTF. CDR3 in DNA: TGTGCCAGCAGTTTACCCCAGACAGGGGGCTACACCTTC.

The chain links TRBV6-2 or TRBV6-3 to TRBJ2-7, with 9 bases aligning to TRBD2. The germline V gene encodes CDR1 MNHEY and CDR2 SVGEGT. Unmatched junction bases numbered 10, after V lost 5 bases and J lost 5 bases. The CDR3 is 15 amino acids. The CDR3 bases are TGTGCCAGCAGTCAGAAGGGACTAGCATTTCACGAGCAGTACTTC. This encodes CASSQKGLAFHEQYF.

The chain carries TRBV11-2 and TRBJ1-2, with 7 bases that match TRBD1. This CDR3 comprises 14 residues. The J segment lost 4 bases and the V segment lost 5 bases, leaving 7 bases of the junction unmatched. Per germline, CDR1 SGHAT and CDR2 FQNNGV. CDR3: CASSPGDSFYGYTF. In DNA form, the CDR3 reads TGTGCCAGCAGCCCGGGGGACAGTTTCTATGGCTACACCTTC.

For the CDR3, the DNA is TGTGCCAGCAGCTTGGATTGGACATGGGTAGTACCTGAAGCTTTCTTT. Translation: CASSLDWTWVVPEAFF. V gene TRBV5-5 combines with J gene TRBJ1-1; D is possibly TRBD1 (5 bases). V was shortened by 0 bases and J by 6 bases, with 18 bases between the two germline ends. The CDR3 has 16 amino acids. Germline values: CDR1 SGHKS, CDR2 YYEKEE (reference sequence).

The chain joins TRBV10-1 to TRBJ2-1; 14 bases fit TRBD2. The CDR3 loop spans 17 amino acids. V shed 5 bases, J shed 5 bases, and the junction held 8 bases outside the gene matches. CDR1 and CDR2 from the germline V gene are WNHNN and SYGVQD (reference sequence). The CDR3 sequence: CASSPRLAGGRNNEQFF. CDR3 DNA sequence: TGCGCCAGCAGTCCTAGACTAGCGGGAGGGCGTAACAATGAGCAGTTCTTC.

CDR3 amino acids: CASSRTQGHSNYGYTF. In DNA, the CDR3 is TGTGCCAGCAGCCGGACCCAGGGCCATAGTAACTATGGCTACACCTTC. The chain is built from TRBV7-9 and TRBJ1-2; perhaps TRBD1 as D (5 bases). Germline V gene sequence: CDR1 SEHNR, CDR2 FQNEAQ (reference sequence). The CDR3 runs to 16 residues. V was clipped by 5 bases and J by 1 base, with 17 bases between them. The complete variable domain, with remaining parts taken from reference TRBV7-9 and TRBJ1-2, reads DTGVSQNPRHKITKRGQNVTFRCDPISEHNRLYWYRQTLGQGPEFLTYFQNEAQLEKSRLLSDRFSAERPKGSFSTLEIQRTEQGDSAMYLCASSRTQGHSNYGYTFGSGTRLTVV.

The chain combines TRBV30 with TRBJ1-4, with 7 bases identical to TRBD1. Unmatched junction bases numbered 4, after V lost 5 bases and J lost 4 bases. This CDR3 is built from 13 residues. Germline V lookup: CDR1 GTSNPN, CDR2 SVGIG (reference sequence). This CDR3 is CAWEGAGNEKLFF. For the CDR3, the DNA is TGTGCCTGGGAGGGGGCCGGTAATGAAAAACTGTTTTTT.

This chain joins TRBV10-3 and TRBJ2-7; D gene ambiguous. This CDR3 is built from 12 residues. The V gene lost 6 bases and the J gene lost 5 bases, with 11 bases spanning the gap. Looked up from germline, CDR1 is ENHRY and CDR2 is SYGVKD. CDR3 residues: CAIRRQTDEQYF. CDR3 DNA: TGTGCCATCAGGAGGCAGACGGACGAGCAGTACTTC.

The chain employs TRBV15 and TRBJ1-5, with D tentatively TRBD1 (6 bases). From germline, CDR1 is LNHNV and CDR2 YYDKDF (reference sequence). Trimming left V 3 bases short and J 3 bases short, with 9 bases between. The CDR3 is 14 residues long. The CDR3 DNA is TGTGCCACCAGCAGGACAGGTTACAATCAGCCCCAGCATTTT. Its translation: CATSRTGYNQPQHF.

This chain joins TRBV11-3 and TRBJ2-7; 8 bases line up with TRBD2. This CDR3 spans 15 amino acids. V was pared by 4 bases and J by 2 bases, with 7 bases of the junction left unmatched. Germline V gene lookup returns CDR1 SGHNT and CDR2 YENEEA. The CDR3 protein is CASSSKIAGPYEQYF. Here the CDR3 DNA reads TGTGCCAGCAGCTCGAAGATAGCGGGGCCCTACGAGCAGTACTTC.

This clone was seen once. The V call is TRBV6-5, the J call TRBJ1-1; D might be TRBD1 (6 bases). The CDR3 loop spans 13 amino acids. Per germline, CDR1 MNHEY and CDR2 SVGAGI. V was shortened by 6 bases and J by 7 bases, with 15 bases between the two germline ends. CDR3 amino acids: CASSRGRAVEAFF. The CDR3 region has the DNA TGTGCCAGCAGCAGGGGCAGGGCGGTTGAAGCTTTCTTT.

The chain is built from TRBV7-3 and TRBJ2-7; D may be TRBD1 (6 bases). The CDR3 consists of 15 residues. Germline CDR1 reads SGHTA; CDR2 reads FQGTGA. V lost 6 bases to trimming and J lost 3 bases, with 18 bases between them. The CDR3 sequence: CASSLSPGVGYEQYF. The CDR3 region has the DNA TGTGCCAGCAGTTTGAGTCCAGGGGTTGGCTACGAGCAGTACTTC.

The chain is built from TRBV5-6 and TRBJ2-5, with 10 bases aligning to TRBD2. Germline loops: CDR1 SGHDT, CDR2 YYEEEE. The CDR3 runs 15 residues. With V trimmed by 5 bases and J by 5 bases, 9 bases remained unmatched. The CDR3 loop is CASSPKREGRETQYF. The CDR3 DNA sequence: TGTGCCAGCAGTCCCAAGCGGGAGGGCCGGGAGACCCAGTACTTC.

This clone was observed once. The V call is TRBV10-2, the J call TRBJ2-1; the match to TRBD2 covers 12 bases. Germline trimming cut 6 bases from V and 0 bases from J; bases unmatched to any gene: 6. The CDR3 sequence is 17 residues long. The germline gives CDR1 WSHSY, CDR2 SAAADI. The CDR3 DNA reads as TGCGCCAGCAGAACTAGCGGGAGGACCATCTCCTACAATGAGCAGTTCTTC. The encoded protein is CASRTSGRTISYNEQFF.

The V gene is TRBV4-1, the J gene TRBJ2-4; 8 nucleotides align to TRBD2. Per the germline V gene, CDR1 is MGHRA and CDR2 is YSYEKL. There are 16 residues in the CDR3. With 2 bases clipped from V and 1 base from J, the junction kept 4 bases outside the gene matches. The DNA of the CDR3 is TGCGCCAGCAGCCAATTTAGCGGGATCGCCAAAAACATTCAGTACTTC. This codes for CASSQFSGIAKNIQYF.

This chain links TRBV15 with TRBJ1-5; D is unresolved. Trimming pared 0 bases from V and 4 bases from J, leaving 10 bases between. This CDR3 has 15 residues. Germline CDR1 LNHNV, CDR2 YYDKDF (reference sequence). The CDR3 region has the DNA TGTGCCACCAGCAGAGAAAGGGTCCTTAATCAGCCCCAGCATTTT. Protein: CATSRERVLNQPQHF.

This clone was counted a single time. The rearrangement links TRBV27 to TRBJ1-2; TRBD1 aligns across 10 bases. From germline, CDR1 is MNHEY and CDR2 SMNVEV (reference sequence). The CDR3 is 15 amino acids. The V gene end was trimmed by 8 bases and the J gene end by 4 bases; junction bases not matched to a gene: 10. This CDR3 is CASALRDRGVYGYTF. CDR3 coding DNA: TGTGCCAGCGCCTTACGGGACAGGGGAGTCTATGGCTACACCTTC.

The CDR3 DNA follows: TGTGCCAGCAGCCAGAACAGACCCTCGGGCACTGAAGCTTTCTTT. Protein product: CASSQNRPSGTEAFF. The chain has TRBV3-1 (or the pseudogene TRBV3-2) and TRBJ1-1; no clear D gene. The CDR3 is 15 amino acids. Germline V gives CDR1 LGHDT, CDR2 YNNKEL (reference sequence). Trimming removed 3 bases from V and 4 bases from J, with 15 bases in between.

The sample holds one count of this clone. V usage is TRBV4-1 and J usage is TRBJ2-5; either TRBD1 or TRBD2 may fit D (7 bases each). Trimming took off 2 bases at V and 5 bases at J, with 12 bases between the two ends. Per the germline V gene, CDR1 is MGHRA and CDR2 is YSYEKL. The CDR3 extends over 14 amino acids. CDR3 sequence reads: CASSQFQGGETQYF. In DNA form, the CDR3 reads TGCGCCAGCAGCCAATTCCAGGGGGGGGAGACCCAGTACTTC.

Concerning this clone: The identical CDR3 is also encoded by other nucleotide sequences in the sample. This chain joins TRBV30 and TRBJ2-1; D is perhaps TRBD1 (5 bases). CDR1 GTSNPN and CDR2 SVGIG come from the germline V gene (reference sequence). V was clipped by 0 bases and J by 9 bases, with 6 bases between them. This CDR3 is 11 amino acids long. In DNA, the CDR3 is TGTGCCTGGAGTGTAAGGGGTGAGCAGTTCTTC. It codes for CAWSVRGEQFF.

The V gene is TRBV19, the J gene TRBJ1-5; 7 nucleotides line up with TRBD1. Germline trimming cut 8 bases from V and 5 bases from J; bases unmatched to any gene: 9. The CDR3 runs 14 residues. The germline V gene encodes CDR1 LNHDA and CDR2 SQIVND (reference sequence). DNA for the CDR3: TGTGCCAGTGAGGGGGCAGGGGCCTATCAGCCCCAGCATTTT. It specifies CASEGAGAYQPQHF.

The chain combines TRBV30 with TRBJ2-4; 11 bases fit TRBD2. The CDR3 extends over 16 amino acids. Losses at the gene ends were 2 bases for V and 7 bases for J; bases not matched to a gene: 10. Per germline, CDR1 GTSNPN and CDR2 SVGIG (reference sequence). CDR3 in amino acids: CAWSQLNSGRGNIQYF. CDR3 coding DNA: TGTGCCTGGAGTCAACTCAATAGCGGGAGGGGGAACATTCAGTACTTC.